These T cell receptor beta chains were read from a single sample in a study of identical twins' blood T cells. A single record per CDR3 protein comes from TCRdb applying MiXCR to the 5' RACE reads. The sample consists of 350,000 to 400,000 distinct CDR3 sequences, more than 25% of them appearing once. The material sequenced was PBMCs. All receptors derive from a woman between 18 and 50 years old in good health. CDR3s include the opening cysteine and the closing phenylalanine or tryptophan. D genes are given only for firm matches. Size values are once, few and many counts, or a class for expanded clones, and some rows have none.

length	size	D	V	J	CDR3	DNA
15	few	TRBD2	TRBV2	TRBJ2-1	CASSQRGGDYNEQFF	TGTGCCAGCAGTCAGCGGGGGGGCGACTACAATGAGCAGTTCTTC
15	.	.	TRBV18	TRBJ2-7	CASSPSPESSYEQYF	TGTGCCAGCTCACCTTCCCCGGAAAGCTCCTACGAGCAGTACTTC
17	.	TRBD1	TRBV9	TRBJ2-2	CASSVRRTGPSTGELFF	TGTGCCAGCAGCGTACGTCGGACAGGGCCGAGTACCGGGGAGCTGTTTTTT
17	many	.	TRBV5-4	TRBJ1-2	CASSLYPDGEIIFSYTF	TGTGCCAGCAGCTTATACCCAGACGGAGAGATTATTTTCAGCTACACCTTC
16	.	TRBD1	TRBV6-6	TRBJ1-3	CASSRDRASSGNTIYF	TGTGCCAGCAGCCGGGACAGGGCAAGCTCTGGAAACACCATATATTTT
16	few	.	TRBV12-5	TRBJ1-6	CASALTQSSYNSPLHF	TGTGCTAGTGCTTTGACGCAGAGCTCCTATAATTCACCCCTCCACTTT
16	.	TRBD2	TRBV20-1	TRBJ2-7	CSARGGERGHSYEQYF	TGCAGTGCTAGAGGCGGGGAGCGGGGGCACTCCTACGAGCAGTACTTC
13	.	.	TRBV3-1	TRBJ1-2	CASSQRGPEGYTF	TGTGCCAGCAGCCAAAGAGGGCCGGAGGGCTACACCTTC
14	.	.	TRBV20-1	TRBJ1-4	CSARDRGGDEKLFF	TGCAGTGCTAGAGACCGGGGAGGGGATGAAAAACTGTTTTTT
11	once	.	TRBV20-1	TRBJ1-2	CSSSRGQGYTF	TGCAGTTCGAGCAGGGGTCAAGGCTACACCTTC
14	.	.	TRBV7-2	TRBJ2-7	CASSFLGRAYEQYF	TGTGCCAGCAGCTTCCTAGGCAGGGCCTACGAGCAGTACTTC
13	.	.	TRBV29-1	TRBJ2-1	CSVRPGTKSEQFF	TGCAGCGTAAGACCCGGGACAAAAAGTGAGCAGTTCTTC
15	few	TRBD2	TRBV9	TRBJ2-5	CASSVGLAGGETQYF	TGTGCCAGCAGCGTCGGGCTAGCGGGAGGGGAGACCCAGTACTTC
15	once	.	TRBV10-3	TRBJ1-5	CAISESGVGNQPQHF	TGTGCCATCAGTGAGTCCGGGGTTGGCAATCAGCCCCAGCATTTT
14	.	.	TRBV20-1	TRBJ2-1	CSVYGPAVYNEQFF	TGCAGTGTTTACGGACCGGCCGTATACAATGAGCAGTTCTTC
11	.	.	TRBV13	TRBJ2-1	CASGPDNEQFF	TGTGCCAGCGGCCCAGACAATGAGCAGTTCTTC
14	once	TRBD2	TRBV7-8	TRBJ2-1	CASSSTSGYNEQFF	TGTGCCAGCAGTTCAACTAGCGGATACAATGAGCAGTTCTTC
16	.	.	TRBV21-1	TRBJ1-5	CASSNGGTSKCQPQHF	TGTGCCAGCAGCAACGGGGGGACTTCAAAGTGTCAGCCCCAGCATTTT
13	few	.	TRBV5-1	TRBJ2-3	CASSLGVEDTQYF	TGCGCCAGCAGCTTGGGGGTGGAAGATACGCAGTATTTT
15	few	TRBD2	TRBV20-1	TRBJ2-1	CSARVPGLAGGPQFF	TGCAGTGCTAGAGTTCCGGGACTAGCGGGGGGGCCTCAGTTCTTC
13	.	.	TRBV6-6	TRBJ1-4	CASSLGRDEKLFF	TGTGCCAGCAGTTTAGGAAGAGATGAAAAACTGTTTTTT
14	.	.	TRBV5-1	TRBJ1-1	CASSVNLGNTEAFF	TGCGCCAGCAGCGTTAACCTTGGGAACACTGAAGCTTTCTTT
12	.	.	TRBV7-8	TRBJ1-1	CASSLDPVEAFF	TGTGCCAGCAGCTTAGATCCCGTTGAAGCTTTCTTT
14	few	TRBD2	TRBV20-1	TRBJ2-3	CSALTSGGSDTQYF	TGCAGTGCTTTGACTAGCGGAGGGAGCGATACGCAGTATTTT